This TCR beta chain was documented in a study of human T cells and chemical hapten exposure. Points from the study as a whole: Given that the donors had alopecia, their immune response may differ from that seen in healthy people. The study found that DPC sensitization did not change TCRs above 1 in 1000 frequency.

Time point indicated: patch test 3, about 24 weeks after DPC sensitization. The treatment: therapeutic diphenylcyclopropenone sensitization with weekly scalp DPC. Donors, patients with alopecia ranging from 18 to 70 years old and judged suitable for DPC, provided samples. RNA extraction used unfractionated whole blood as the source of total RNA. This clonotype appeared many times. What it recognizes is unknown. Trimming removed 0 bases from V and 4 bases from J, with 10 bases in between. Looked up from germline, CDR1 is SGHDN and CDR2 is FVKESK. The CDR3 sequence is 14 residues long. One entry per CDR3 protein results from TCRdb running MiXCR on the RACE reads. The top ten clones hold 1.4% of a sample with tens of thousands of distinct CDR3 sequences, 11% of them seen once.

This clonotype was obtained from a woman aged 50 to 60 with alopecia areata. Some clones in this sample may be carry-over from other donors' samples. The source was whole blood, collected in connection with sensitization to the hapten diphenylcyclopropenone (DPC). The chain has TRBV14 and TRBJ2-7, with D uncertain. The chain's CDR3 is CASSQDADWYEQYF. CDR3 coding DNA: TGTGCCAGCAGCCAAGATGCCGATTGGTACGAGCAGTACTTC.